This entry lists 10 T cell receptor beta chains sequenced from one sample in a study of cytomegalovirus exposure and HLA in healthy donors. Using immunoSEQ multiplex PCR, the repertoire was profiled, and TCRdb retains in-frame clones only, with some absent. The sample lists under 80,000 clones; roughly 94% were seen once. The specimen sequenced was PBMCs. The receptors were sampled from a woman between 18 and 30 years old in good health and CMV-seropositive.

The J gene is TRBJ2-2, the V gene TRBV7-8; 8 positions agree with TRBD1. The length of the CDR3 is 18 residues. V gave up 1 base and J gave up 5 bases; unmatched junction bases: 12. CDR1 SGHVS and CDR2 FQNEAQ come from the germline V gene. Written as DNA, the CDR3 is TGTGCCAGCAGCTTAGTACAGGGGGAGTTGCTTCTGACCGGGGAGCTGTTTTTT. It translates to CASSLVQGELLLTGELFF.

CDR3 sequence: CASSEGLATDTQYF. The CDR3, as DNA: TGTGCCAGCAGTGAAGGGCTAGCAACAGATACGCAGTATTTT. The chain employs TRBV6-1 and TRBJ2-3, with D perhaps matching TRBD2 (5 bases). Germline V gives CDR1 MNHNS, CDR2 SASEGT. The CDR3 totals 14 residues. Trimming shortened V by 1 base and J by 3 bases, and 8 bases separated the two germline ends.

The V gene is TRBV5-6, the J gene TRBJ2-3, with D maybe TRBD1 (5 bases). Trimming removed 0 bases at V and 0 bases at J, with 14 bases between. The CDR3 has 17 amino acids. Looked up from germline, CDR1 is SGHDT and CDR2 is YYEEEE. The CDR3 nucleotides read TGTGCCAGCAGCTTGGGACAGAAGACATCTAGCACAGATACGCAGTATTTT. Protein product: CASSLGQKTSSTDTQYF.

The chain has TRBV5-4 and TRBJ2-1; no reliable D call. Germline values: CDR1 SGHNT, CDR2 YYREEE (reference sequence). This CDR3 is built from 16 residues. The ends were cut back, 0 bases at V and 3 bases at J, with 13 bases in the middle. CDR3 nucleotide sequence: TGTGCCAGCAGCTTGGACCCCGCGGCCAGCTACAATGAGCAGTTCTTC. This encodes CASSLDPAASYNEQFF.

The V and J genes are TRBV5-1 and TRBJ2-7; TRBD2 might be the D (6 bases). From germline, CDR1 is SGHRS and CDR2 YFSETQ. CDR3 length: 15 amino acids. Trimming took 4 bases from V and 0 from J, leaving 14 bases between them. The CDR3 region is CASSRGWEASYEQYF. CDR3 DNA: TGCGCCAGCAGCCGAGGTTGGGAGGCCTCCTACGAGCAGTACTTC.

This rearrangement joins TRBV7-2 to TRBJ1-4, with D unresolved. With 1 base removed from V and 5 bases from J, the gap between germline ends came to 5 bases. Germline V lookup: CDR1 SGHTA, CDR2 FQGNSA. This CDR3 is built from 13 residues. CDR3 loop: CASSLEANEKLFF. The CDR3 DNA follows: TGTGCCAGCAGCTTAGAAGCGAATGAAAAACTGTTTTTT.

The rearrangement links TRBV5-4 to TRBJ2-1; maybe TRBD2 (6 bases). This CDR3 has 15 amino acids. Looked up from germline, CDR1 is SGHNT and CDR2 is YYREEE (reference sequence). The ends were cut back, 4 bases at V and 2 bases at J, with 13 bases in the middle. The CDR3 DNA sequence: TGTGCCAGCAGCCGAGCGGAGGGGCCCTACAATGAGCAGTTCTTC. It codes for CASSRAEGPYNEQFF.

The chain has TRBV29-1 and TRBJ1-4, with TRBD1 as a possible D gene (6 bases). The CDR3 spans 12 residues. CDR1 and CDR2 (germline): SQVTM, ANQGSEA. The germline V and J ends were trimmed by 4 bases and 8 bases, with 11 bases remaining between them. This CDR3 reads CSVVGHGEKLFF. The CDR3, as DNA: TGCAGCGTTGTGGGACATGGCGAAAAACTGTTTTTT.

The CDR3, as DNA: TGTGCCAGCAGAACAGGGGTTGCCTATGGCTACACCTTC. This codes for CASRTGVAYGYTF. V usage is TRBV28 and J usage is TRBJ1-2; 7 bases align to TRBD1. The junction had 5 bases not matched to a gene; V was cut back by 6 bases and J by 4 bases. The CDR3 runs 13 residues. Germline lookup yields CDR1 MDHEN and CDR2 SYDVKM.

The rearrangement links TRBV18 to TRBJ1-5; D perhaps matches TRBD1 (5 bases). The ends were cut back, 6 bases at V and 8 bases at J, with 14 bases in the middle. This CDR3 region has 13 residues. The germline gives CDR1 KGHSH, CDR2 LQKENI. The CDR3 reads CASSPESGEPQHF. The CDR3 nucleotides read TGTGCCAGCTCGCCTGAATCGGGGGAGCCCCAGCATTTT. Combining the CDR3 with reference TRBV18 and TRBJ1-5 gives the whole variable domain NAGVMQNPRHLVRRRGQEARLRCSPMKGHSHVYWYRQLPEEGLKFMVYLQKENIIDESGMPKERFSAEFPKEGPSILRIQQVVRGDSAAYFCASSPESGEPQHFGDGTRLSIL.